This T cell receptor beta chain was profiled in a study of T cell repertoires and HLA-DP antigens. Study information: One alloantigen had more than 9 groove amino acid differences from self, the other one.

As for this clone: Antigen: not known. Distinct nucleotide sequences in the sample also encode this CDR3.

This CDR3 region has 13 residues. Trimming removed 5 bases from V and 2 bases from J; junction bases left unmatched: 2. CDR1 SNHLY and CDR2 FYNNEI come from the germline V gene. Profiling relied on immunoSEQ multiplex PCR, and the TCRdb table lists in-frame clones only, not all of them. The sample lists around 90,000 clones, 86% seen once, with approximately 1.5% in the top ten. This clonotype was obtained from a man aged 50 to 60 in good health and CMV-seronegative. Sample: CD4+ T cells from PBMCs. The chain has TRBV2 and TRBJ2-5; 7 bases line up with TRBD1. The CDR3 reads CASSRDRQETQYF. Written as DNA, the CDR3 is TGTGCCAGCAGTCGGGACAGACAAGAGACCCAGTACTTC.